This TCR beta chain came from a study of early T cells in non-severe SARS-CoV-2 infection. Attached unique molecular identifiers marked individual cDNA molecules. TCRdb re-analysed the 5' RACE reads in MiXCR, keeping a single row per CDR3 protein. The sample contains 110,000 or so distinct CDR3 sequences, 9% to 13% of which appear only once. Regarding this clonotype: Antigen specificity is unknown.

CDR1 MDHEN and CDR2 SYDVKM come from the germline V gene. V gave up 0 bases and J gave up 4 bases, with 12 bases separating them. The CDR3 sequence is 15 residues long. Whole-study findings and limits: Using VDJdb, the matching emphasized anti-spike CD8 responses while missing private and CD4 specificities.

The chain combines TRBV28 with TRBJ1-2; D perhaps matches TRBD1 (5 bases). The sequence derives from an adult who was a healthcare worker with PCR-confirmed SARS-CoV-2 infection or an uninfected control (not recorded which). Sequences were obtained from whole blood. CDR3 loop: CASSLWAGGAYGYTF. The CDR3 nucleotides are TGTGCCAGCAGTTTATGGGCGGGAGGGGCCTATGGCTACACCTTC.